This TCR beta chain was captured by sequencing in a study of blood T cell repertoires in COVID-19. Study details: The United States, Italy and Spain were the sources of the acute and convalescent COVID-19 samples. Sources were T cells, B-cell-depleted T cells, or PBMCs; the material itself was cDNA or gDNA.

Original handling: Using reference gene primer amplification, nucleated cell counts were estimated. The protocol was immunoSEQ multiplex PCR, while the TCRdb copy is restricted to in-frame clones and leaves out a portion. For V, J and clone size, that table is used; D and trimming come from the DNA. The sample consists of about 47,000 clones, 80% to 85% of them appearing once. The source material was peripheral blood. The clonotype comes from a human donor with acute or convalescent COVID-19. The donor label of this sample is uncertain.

The DNA of the CDR3 is TGTGCCAGCAGCGCATCTTCAGCCGGGGGGGAGCAGTTCTTC. It is translated as CASSASSAGGEQFF. V and J are TRBV9 and TRBJ2-1; the match to TRBD2 covers 7 bases. Germline V gene sequence: CDR1 SGDLS, CDR2 YYNGEE. The CDR3 sequence is 14 residues long. Unmatched junction bases numbered 10, after V lost 3 bases and J lost 10 bases.